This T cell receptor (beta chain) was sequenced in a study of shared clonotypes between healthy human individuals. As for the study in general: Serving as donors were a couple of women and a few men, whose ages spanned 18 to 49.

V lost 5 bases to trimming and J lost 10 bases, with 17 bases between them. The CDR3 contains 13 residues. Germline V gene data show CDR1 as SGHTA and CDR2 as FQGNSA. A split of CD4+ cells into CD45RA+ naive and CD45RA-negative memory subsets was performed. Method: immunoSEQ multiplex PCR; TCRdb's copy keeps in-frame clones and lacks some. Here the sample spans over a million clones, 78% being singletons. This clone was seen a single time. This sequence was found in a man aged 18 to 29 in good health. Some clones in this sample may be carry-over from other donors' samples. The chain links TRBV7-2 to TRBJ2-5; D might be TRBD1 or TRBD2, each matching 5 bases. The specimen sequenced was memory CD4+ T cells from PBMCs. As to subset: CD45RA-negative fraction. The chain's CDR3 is CASSDGPVRGQYF. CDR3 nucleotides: TGTGCCAGCAGCGATGGGCCGGTGAGGGGCCAGTACTTC.